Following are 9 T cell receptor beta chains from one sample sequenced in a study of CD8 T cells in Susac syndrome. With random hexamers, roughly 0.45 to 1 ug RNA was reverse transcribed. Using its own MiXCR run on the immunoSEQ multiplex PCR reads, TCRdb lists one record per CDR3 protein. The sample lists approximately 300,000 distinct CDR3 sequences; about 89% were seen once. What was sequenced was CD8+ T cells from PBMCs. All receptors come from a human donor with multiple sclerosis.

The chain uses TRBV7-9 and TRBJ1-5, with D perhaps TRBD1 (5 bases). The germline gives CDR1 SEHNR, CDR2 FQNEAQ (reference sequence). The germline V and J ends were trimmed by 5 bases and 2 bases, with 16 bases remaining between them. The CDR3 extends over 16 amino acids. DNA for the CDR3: TGTGCCAGCAGCCCTCCGGCCTGGGGGGGCAATCAGCCCCAGCATTTT. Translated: CASSPPAWGGNQPQHF.

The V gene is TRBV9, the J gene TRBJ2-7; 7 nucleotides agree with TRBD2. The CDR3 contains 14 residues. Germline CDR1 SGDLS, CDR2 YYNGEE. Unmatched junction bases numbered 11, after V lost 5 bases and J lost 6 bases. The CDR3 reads CASSSSGLRSEQYF. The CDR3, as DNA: TGTGCCAGCAGTAGCTCGGGACTAAGGTCCGAGCAGTACTTC.

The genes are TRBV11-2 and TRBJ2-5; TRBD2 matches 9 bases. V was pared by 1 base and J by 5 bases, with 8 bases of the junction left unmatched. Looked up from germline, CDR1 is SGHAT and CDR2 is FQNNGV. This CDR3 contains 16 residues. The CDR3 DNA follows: TGTGCCAGCAGCTTAGTGGCGGGAGGGCCAGGGGAGACCCAGTACTTC. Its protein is CASSLVAGGPGETQYF.

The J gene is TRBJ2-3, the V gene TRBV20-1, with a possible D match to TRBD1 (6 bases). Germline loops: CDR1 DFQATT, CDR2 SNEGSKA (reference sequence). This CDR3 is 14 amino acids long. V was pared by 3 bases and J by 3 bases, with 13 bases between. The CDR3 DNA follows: TGCAGTGCTAGGTTGGACAGCTTTACAGATACGCAGTATTTT. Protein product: CSARLDSFTDTQYF.

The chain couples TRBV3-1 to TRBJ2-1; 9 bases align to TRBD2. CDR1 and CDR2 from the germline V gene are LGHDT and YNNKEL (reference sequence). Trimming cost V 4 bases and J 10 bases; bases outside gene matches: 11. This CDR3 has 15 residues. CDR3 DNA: TGTGCCAGCAGCCCGTCTAGCGGGGCCGGCGGAGAGCAGTTCTTC. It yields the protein CASSPSSGAGGEQFF.

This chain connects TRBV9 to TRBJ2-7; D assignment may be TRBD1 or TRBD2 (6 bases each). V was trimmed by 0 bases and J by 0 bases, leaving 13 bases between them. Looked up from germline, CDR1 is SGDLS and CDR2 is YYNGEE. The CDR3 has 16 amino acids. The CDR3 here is CASSVEWGAYSYEQYF. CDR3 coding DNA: TGTGCCAGCAGCGTAGAATGGGGGGCCTACTCCTACGAGCAGTACTTC.

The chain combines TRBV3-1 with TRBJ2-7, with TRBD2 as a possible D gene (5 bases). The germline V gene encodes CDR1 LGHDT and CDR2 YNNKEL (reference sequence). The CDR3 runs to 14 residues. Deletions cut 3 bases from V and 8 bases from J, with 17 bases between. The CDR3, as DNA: TGTGCCAGCAGCCAGAACGATGAGGGCGACCAGCAGTACTTC. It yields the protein CASSQNDEGDQQYF.

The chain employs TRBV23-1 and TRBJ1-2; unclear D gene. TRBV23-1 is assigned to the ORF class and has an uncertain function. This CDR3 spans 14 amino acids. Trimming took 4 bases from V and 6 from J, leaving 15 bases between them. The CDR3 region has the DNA TGCGCCAGCAGTCTAAATCTTGGGAAGGATGGCTACACCTTC. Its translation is CASSLNLGKDGYTF.

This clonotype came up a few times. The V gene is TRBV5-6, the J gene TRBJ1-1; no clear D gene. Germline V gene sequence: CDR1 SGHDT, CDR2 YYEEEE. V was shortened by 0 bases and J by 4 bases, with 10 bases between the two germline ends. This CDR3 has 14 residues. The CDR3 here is CASSLANQPTEAFF. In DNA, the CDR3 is TGTGCCAGCAGCTTGGCCAACCAGCCCACTGAAGCTTTCTTT.